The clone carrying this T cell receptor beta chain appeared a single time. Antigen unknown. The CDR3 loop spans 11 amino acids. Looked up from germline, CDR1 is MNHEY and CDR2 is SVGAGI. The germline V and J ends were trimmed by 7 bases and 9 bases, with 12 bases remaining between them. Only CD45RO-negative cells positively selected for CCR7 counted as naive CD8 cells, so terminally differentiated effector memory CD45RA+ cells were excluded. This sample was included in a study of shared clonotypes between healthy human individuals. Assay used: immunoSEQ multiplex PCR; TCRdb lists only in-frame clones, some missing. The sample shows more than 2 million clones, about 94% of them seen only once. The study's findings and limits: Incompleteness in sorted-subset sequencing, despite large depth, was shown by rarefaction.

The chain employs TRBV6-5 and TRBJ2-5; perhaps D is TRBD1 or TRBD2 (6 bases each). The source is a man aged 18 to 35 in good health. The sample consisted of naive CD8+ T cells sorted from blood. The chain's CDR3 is CASTLGGSQYF. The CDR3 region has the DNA TGTGCCAGCACCCTAGGGGGGTCCCAGTACTTC.